These 17 T cell receptor beta chains came from one sample sequenced in a study of shared clonotypes between healthy human individuals. Produced via immunoSEQ multiplex PCR; TCRdb's table is partial and in-frame only. The profile covers some 2 million clones, with 95% appearing a single time and roughly 0.13% taken by the ten largest. Sequences were obtained from naive CD4+ T cells sorted from blood. Sample subset: CD45RA+ positively selected. The receptor set was obtained from a young man in good health.

Details on this clone: Other DNA sequences in this specimen translate into the identical CDR3. V and J are TRBV28 and TRBJ1-2; 8 nucleotides line up with TRBD1. This CDR3 contains 14 residues. Germline-derived CDR1 and CDR2 are MDHEN and SYDVKM. After removal of 5 bases from V and 4 bases from J, the junction contained 6 bases not matched to a gene. For the CDR3, the DNA is TGTGCCAGCAGTCCAGGACAGGGAGGCTATGGCTACACCTTC. This codes for CASSPGQGGYGYTF.

The rearrangement joins TRBV5-4 to TRBJ1-1; TRBD1 aligns across 7 bases. This CDR3 spans 14 amino acids. V lost 5 bases and J lost 0; bases outside the gene matches: 4. The germline V gene has CDR1 SGHNT and CDR2 YYREEE (reference sequence). CDR3 nucleotides: TGTGCCAGCAGGCAACAGGGGATGAACACTGAAGCTTTCTTT. This gives the protein CASRQQGMNTEAFF.

The V call is TRBV9, the J call TRBJ2-3; either TRBD1 or TRBD2 may supply D (5 bases each). The germline gives CDR1 SGDLS, CDR2 YYNGEE. This CDR3 has 16 residues. Trimming pared 0 bases from V and 2 bases from J, leaving 13 bases between. CDR3: CASSVAYGTVTDTQYF. The CDR3 bases are TGTGCCAGCAGCGTAGCTTACGGGACGGTCACAGATACGCAGTATTTT.

The chain joins TRBV11-3 to TRBJ1-6; no clear D. Germline CDR1 SGHNT, CDR2 YENEEA. CDR3 length: 20 residues. V lost 3 bases, J lost 9 bases, and 30 bases lay in between. CDR3 sequence: CASSFYETHSHKSIGSPLHF. The CDR3, as DNA: TGTGCCAGCAGCTTTTATGAGACTCACTCCCACAAGAGTATCGGTTCACCCCTCCACTTT.

The CDR3 spells CASSFAQGVQTGELFF. Written as DNA, the CDR3 is TGTGCCAGCAGCTTCGCACAGGGGGTCCAAACCGGGGAGCTGTTTTTT. This rearrangement joins TRBV7-6 to TRBJ2-2, with 8 bases that match TRBD1. In germline, CDR1 is SGHVS, CDR2 FNYEAQ. V dropped 3 bases and J dropped 5; count of bases not matched to a gene: 8. The CDR3 spans 16 residues.

The V gene is TRBV7-2, the J gene TRBJ1-1, with a weak D call TRBD1 (6 bases). With 5 bases removed from V and 0 bases from J, the gap between germline ends came to 13 bases. From germline, CDR1 is SGHTA and CDR2 FQGNSA. The CDR3 runs to 15 residues. The CDR3 here is CASSPEQGMNTEAFF. CDR3 bases: TGTGCCAGCAGCCCGGAACAGGGTATGAACACTGAAGCTTTCTTT. Complete variable domain (other parts from reference TRBV7-2 and TRBJ1-1): GAGVSQSPSNKVTEKGKDVELRCDPISGHTALYWYRQSLGQGLEFLIYFQGNSAPDKSGLPSDRFSAERTGGSVSTLTIQRTQQEDSAVYLCASSPEQGMNTEAFFGQGTRLTVV.

The chain couples TRBV5-1 to TRBJ2-1; D is possibly TRBD2 (6 bases). Germline lookup yields CDR1 SGHRS and CDR2 YFSETQ. The CDR3 runs 16 residues. V was shortened by 4 bases and J by 4 bases, with 18 bases between the two germline ends. CDR3 protein: CASSPTGASGYNEQFF. CDR3 DNA: TGCGCCAGCAGCCCGACCGGGGCCAGCGGGTACAATGAGCAGTTCTTC.

V usage is TRBV19 and J usage is TRBJ1-2; D is unclear. CDR3 length: 13 amino acids. V dropped 2 bases and J dropped 3 bases, with 7 bases sitting between them. Germline V gene data show CDR1 as LNHDA and CDR2 as SQIVND (reference sequence). The CDR3 sequence: CASSIRTDYGYTF. Here the CDR3 DNA reads TGTGCCAGTAGTATAAGGACGGACTATGGCTACACCTTC. The whole variable domain, filled in from reference TRBV19 and TRBJ1-2, reads DGGITQSPKYLFRKEGQNVTLSCEQNLNHDAMYWYRQDPGQGLRLIYYSQIVNDFQKGDIAEGYSVSREKKESFPLTVTSAQKNPTAFYLCASSIRTDYGYTFGSGTRLTVV.

V is TRBV18 and J is TRBJ2-3, with 15 nucleotides matching TRBD2. CDR3 length: 19 amino acids. J was trimmed by 6 bases and V by 0 bases; bases with no gene match: 10. Germline assignment: CDR1 KGHSH and CDR2 LQKENI. CDR3 sequence: CASSPPFGLAGGQSDTQYF. For the CDR3, the DNA is TGTGCCAGCTCACCACCTTTCGGACTAGCGGGAGGGCAGAGCGATACGCAGTATTTT.

The V gene is TRBV6-1, the J gene TRBJ1-4; D may be TRBD1 (5 bases). The CDR3 has 14 residues. V dropped 8 bases and J dropped 8 bases, with 18 bases sitting between them. Germline values: CDR1 MNHNS, CDR2 SASEGT. CDR3 bases: TGTGCCAGCGACTTCGGGGCTTCTATGGAAAAACTGTTTTTT. This codes for CASDFGASMEKLFF.

The gene calls are TRBV9 and TRBJ1-6, with unresolved D. The germline V gene has CDR1 SGDLS and CDR2 YYNGEE. CDR3 size: 11 residues. Trimming left V 7 bases short and J 11 bases short, with 10 bases between. In DNA form, the CDR3 reads TGTGCCAGCGGGCACGGGGCACCCCTCCACTTT. Amino acid sequence: CASGHGAPLHF. Supplemented by reference TRBV9 and TRBJ1-6, the full variable domain reads DSGVTQTPKHLITATGQRVTLRCSPRSGDLSVYWYQQSLDQGLQFLIQYYNGEERAKGNILERFSAQQFPDLHSELNLSSLELGDSALYFCASGHGAPLHFGNGTRLTVT.

The chain uses TRBV28 and TRBJ1-2, with a possible D match to TRBD1 (6 bases). Germline V CDR1 and CDR2: MDHEN, SYDVKM. Deletions cut 2 bases from V and 4 bases from J, with 11 bases between. CDR3 length equals 14 residues. CDR3 nucleotide sequence: TGTGCCAGCAGTTTAACAGGGTATTCCTATGGCTACACCTTC. It specifies CASSLTGYSYGYTF.

The J gene is TRBJ2-1, the V gene TRBV4-2, with 8 nucleotides matching TRBD1. This CDR3 has 15 amino acids. With V trimmed by 4 bases and J by 4 bases, 6 bases remained unmatched. CDR1 is LGHNA and CDR2 is YNFKEQ in the germline V gene. CDR3 region: CASSPGQGDYNEQFF. In DNA form, the CDR3 reads TGTGCCAGCAGCCCTGGACAGGGAGATTACAATGAGCAGTTCTTC.

This clone showed up just once. The rearrangement uses TRBV4-1 and TRBJ2-7, with TRBD1 matching over 9 bases. With V trimmed by 0 bases and J by 1 base, 4 bases remained unmatched. Germline V gene lookup returns CDR1 MGHRA and CDR2 YSYEKL. CDR3 length: 16 residues. The CDR3 region is CASSQDPDRGSYEQYF. For the CDR3, the DNA is TGCGCCAGCAGCCAAGATCCGGACAGGGGATCCTACGAGCAGTACTTC.

The CDR3 sequence: CASSPRHINSPLHF. CDR3 DNA: TGTGCCAGCAGCCCTAGACATATTAATTCACCCCTCCACTTT. The V and J genes are TRBV9 and TRBJ1-6; D gene unclear. Germline-derived CDR1 and CDR2 are SGDLS and YYNGEE. The CDR3 covers 14 residues. V lost 4 bases and J lost 6, with 11 bases in between.

V gene TRBV5-1 combines with J gene TRBJ1-5; D gene ambiguous. V lost 0 bases and J 6 bases, leaving 13 bases between the germline ends. The CDR3 has 15 residues. Germline V CDR1 and CDR2: SGHRS, YFSETQ. In DNA, the CDR3 is TGCGCCAGCAGCTTGGCTGGACTGTCCGGTCAGCCCCAGCATTTT. It specifies CASSLAGLSGQPQHF.

DNA for the CDR3: TGCGCCAGCGCCCTGGAGAGGGGTCCCTACGAGCAGTACTTC. Translating it yields CASALERGPYEQYF. The chain carries TRBV5-1 and TRBJ2-7; D possibly uses TRBD1 or TRBD2 (5 bases each). V was pared by 7 bases and J by 2 bases, with 16 bases between. The CDR3 sequence is 14 residues long. From germline, CDR1 is SGHRS and CDR2 YFSETQ.